Shown below are 9 T cell receptor beta chains from a single sample sequenced in a study of glioma-infiltrating T cells after dendritic cell vaccination. The repertoire was sequenced with immunoSEQ multiplex PCR; TCRdb's copy has only in-frame clones and lacks some. The data show roughly 51,000 clones, with approximately 83% seen just once and 11% held by the top ten. The starting material was blood, obtained before dendritic cell vaccination. The origin of the receptors is a human donor with glioblastoma.

This sequence joins TRBV19 and TRBJ1-2; 8 positions match TRBD1. V was clipped by 7 bases and J by 6 bases; unmatched bases: 10. The CDR3 runs to 14 residues. Germline V gene sequence: CDR1 LNHDA, CDR2 SQIVND (reference sequence). The CDR3: CASTQQGRGHGYTF. CDR3 nucleotide sequence: TGTGCCAGTACCCAACAGGGCAGGGGGCATGGCTACACCTTC.

This clone was picked up a small number of times. The rearrangement joins TRBV29-1 to TRBJ1-3, with 8 nucleotides matching TRBD1. The CDR3 is made up of 13 amino acids. The junction had 7 bases not matched to a gene; V was cut back by 6 bases and J by 6 bases. Germline assignment: CDR1 SQVTM and CDR2 ANQGSEA. CDR3 DNA sequence: TGCAGCGTGCCCGGGACAGGACTAAACACCATATATTTT. Its translation is CSVPGTGLNTIYF.

V usage is TRBV7-2 and J usage is TRBJ1-3, with D tentatively TRBD1 (5 bases). V shed 3 bases and J shed 2 bases, with 11 bases lying between them. The CDR3 is 15 residues long. Germline V lookup: CDR1 SGHTA, CDR2 FQGNSA. CDR3 in DNA: TGTGCCAGCAGCTTGAGTAGACAGCCTGGAAACACCATATATTTT. It specifies CASSLSRQPGNTIYF.

This chain links TRBV5-6 with TRBJ2-2; 8 bases match TRBD2. In germline, CDR1 is SGHDT, CDR2 YYEEEE. The J segment lost 5 bases and the V segment lost 0 bases, leaving 6 bases of the junction unmatched. The CDR3 contains 16 residues. The CDR3 spells CASSLAPPSGTGELFF. In DNA, the CDR3 is TGTGCCAGCAGCTTGGCTCCACCTAGCGGGACCGGGGAGCTGTTTTTT.

J is TRBJ1-1 and V is TRBV9, with D tentatively TRBD1 (6 bases). Germline V CDR1 and CDR2: SGDLS, YYNGEE. Trimming left V 4 bases short and J 1 base short, with 8 bases between. This CDR3 is 13 amino acids long. DNA of the CDR3: TGTGCCAGCAGCTCACAGGGGAACACTGAAGCTTTCTTT. As protein: CASSSQGNTEAFF.

V usage is TRBV9 and J usage is TRBJ1-4; a weak D match, TRBD1 (5 bases). From germline, CDR1 is SGDLS and CDR2 YYNGEE. CDR3 size: 15 residues. Trimming pared 0 bases from V and 5 bases from J, leaving 11 bases between. The CDR3 DNA sequence: TGTGCCAGCAGCGTAGATAACAGGCCCAATGAAAAACTGTTTTTT. This gives the protein CASSVDNRPNEKLFF.

The J gene is TRBJ2-7, the V gene TRBV10-3; TRBD1 matches at 7 bases. Per germline, CDR1 ENHRY and CDR2 SYGVKD. With V trimmed by 11 bases and J by 4 bases, 11 bases remained unmatched. CDR3 length: 13 amino acids. The CDR3 here is CAVEGAGGYEQYF. CDR3 bases: TGTGCCGTCGAGGGGGCCGGAGGATACGAGCAGTACTTC.

This chain uses TRBV5-1 with TRBJ1-4; D is undetermined. Germline CDR1 SGHRS, CDR2 YFSETQ. V gave up 1 base and J gave up 0 bases, with 10 bases separating them. The CDR3 has 16 residues. The CDR3 loop reads CASSLRISATNEKLFF. As DNA, the CDR3 is TGCGCCAGCAGCTTGCGAATTTCAGCAACTAATGAAAAACTGTTTTTT.

The CDR3 nucleotides read TGTGCCAGCAGCCAAGGACTAGCGGAAGAGACCCAGTACTTC. Its protein product is CASSQGLAEETQYF. The chain joins TRBV5-4 to TRBJ2-5; 10 bases align to TRBD2. V trimming: 4 bases; J trimming: 3 bases; junction bases outside the gene matches: 3. Germline CDR1 is SGHNT and CDR2 is YYREEE (reference sequence). This CDR3 has 14 residues.